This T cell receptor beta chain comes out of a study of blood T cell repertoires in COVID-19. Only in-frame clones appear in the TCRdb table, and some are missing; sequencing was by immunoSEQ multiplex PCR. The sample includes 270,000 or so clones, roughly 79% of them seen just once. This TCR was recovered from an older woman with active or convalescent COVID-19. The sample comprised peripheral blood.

Written as DNA, the CDR3 is TGCGCCAGCAGCCAAGATTTAGGGGGGCCCCAGCATTTT. Its protein product is CASSQDLGGPQHF. This rearrangement joins TRBV4-3 to TRBJ1-5, with a weak D call TRBD1 (6 bases). This CDR3 has 13 amino acids. Germline assignment: CDR1 LGHNA and CDR2 YSLEER. V was trimmed by 0 bases and J by 9 bases, leaving 9 bases between them.